A selection of T cell receptor beta chains follows, all from one sample in a study of blood T cell repertoires in COVID-19. This table comes from immunoSEQ multiplex PCR, and its TCRdb copy is limited to in-frame clones, with some not included. Counted here are about 150,000 clones, around 91% occurring once; the ten biggest clones make up roughly 15%. Sample: peripheral blood. Receptor source: a woman aged 40-49 years with acute or convalescent COVID-19. Both conserved end residues are part of each CDR3. D genes are given only for firm matches. Clone size, where shown, is once, few, many, or a class for clones that have expanded.

j_call clone_size d_call v_call cdr3_nt cdr3_aa
TRBJ2-1 NA TRBD2 TRBV11-3 TGTGCCAGCAGCTTAGGACTAGCGGGAGTCAATGAGCAGTTCTTC CASSLGLAGVNEQFF
TRBJ1-1 NA TRBD1 TRBV5-6 TGTGCCAGCAGCTCCTCCGACAGGGTTCCGGGGGCTGAAGCTTTCTTT CASSSSDRVPGAEAFF
TRBJ2-7 NA NA TRBV5-1 TGCGCCAGCAGCTTGGTGGAGGGAATGTCCGGGAACGAGCAGTACTTC CASSLVEGMSGNEQYF
TRBJ1-1 NA NA TRBV3-1/TRBV3-2 TGTGCCAGCACTTTTCGGGGGTATACTGAAGCTTTCTTT CASTFRGYTEAFF
TRBJ2-1 NA TRBD2 TRBV19 TGTGCCAGTAGTATGTGGGTTAGCGGGGGACACAATGAGCAGTTCTTC CASSMWVSGGHNEQFF
TRBJ2-1 NA TRBD2 TRBV15 TGTGCCACCAGCACCCGAGAGGGACTAGCGGGAGGAGTGCAGTTCTTC CATSTREGLAGGVQFF
TRBJ2-5 NA NA TRBV7-2 TGTGCCAGCAGCTCACGCCTTACGGGGGAGACCCAGTACTTC CASSSRLTGETQYF
TRBJ2-4 NA NA TRBV19 TGTGCCAGTAGTCCGGGAACCGGCATTTCGGTTCAGTACTTC CASSPGTGISVQYF
TRBJ2-6 NA TRBD2 TRBV5-1 TGCGCCAGCAGCTCGACCCCGCGGGGGTCTAGCGGGAGTAGTGGGGCCAACGTCCTGACTTTC CASSSTPRGSSGSSGANVLTF
TRBJ2-6 NA NA TRBV6-5 TGTGCCAGCAGTTCCCACAGGGTTGGGGCCAACGTCCTGACTTTC CASSSHRVGANVLTF
TRBJ2-5 NA NA TRBV7-8 TGTGCCAGCAGCCGCCCAGGCAACGGAGAGACCCAGTACTTC CASSRPGNGETQYF
TRBJ2-1 NA NA TRBV5-6 TGTGCCAGCAGCTTGGGCCTTACCGTCGGGAATGAGCAGTTCTTC CASSLGLTVGNEQFF
TRBJ2-6 NA TRBD1 TRBV12-5 TGTGCTAGTGGTTTGGTACTAGGGGGCGCTTCTGGGGCCAACGTCCTGACTTTC CASGLVLGGASGANVLTF
TRBJ2-7 once NA TRBV7-2 TGTGCCAGCAGCCTCGATGGTGGAGGAGGGGATGACGAGCAGTACTTC CASSLDGGGGDDEQYF
TRBJ1-4 NA TRBD1 TRBV10-1 TGCGCCAGCGTTAACCCACAGGGGTCGAATGAAAAACTGTTTTTT CASVNPQGSNEKLFF
TRBJ1-6 NA TRBD1 TRBV6-5 TGTGCCAGCATTGCGGGACAGGGGACCGCTTCACCCCTCCACTTT CASIAGQGTASPLHF
TRBJ1-5 NA NA TRBV5-1 TGCGCCAGCAGCGCTGACAGTAATCAGCCCCAGCATTTT CASSADSNQPQHF
TRBJ1-2 NA TRBD1 TRBV28 TGTGCCAGCAGTTCGGACAGGAACTATGGCTACACCTTC CASSSDRNYGYTF
TRBJ2-1 NA NA TRBV19 TGTGCCAGTAGCTGGACTCGAGAGCGGAACAATGAGCAGTTCTTC CASSWTRERNNEQFF
TRBJ2-7 NA NA TRBV6-5 TGTGCCAGCAGTAATGGAGGCGAGCAGTACTTC CASSNGGEQYF
TRBJ1-1 NA NA TRBV28 TGTGCCAGCAGGTTCTTCGGGGAAGCTTTCTTT CASRFFGEAFF
TRBJ1-1 NA NA TRBV6-1 TGTGCCAGCAGTGAAGACAGGGTCATGTACACTGAAGCTTTCTTT CASSEDRVMYTEAFF
TRBJ1-2 NA NA TRBV20-1 TGCAGTGCTAGTGCCAACACAGGGTTTAATGGCTACACCTTC CSASANTGFNGYTF
TRBJ2-7 once NA TRBV15 TGTGCCACCAGCAGAGAGTCGACGAAGGACTTAGAGCAGTACTTC CATSRESTKDLEQYF
TRBJ2-7 NA TRBD2 TRBV9 TGTGCCAGCAGCGACTGGACTAGCCCCTACGAGCAGTACTTC CASSDWTSPYEQYF
TRBJ2-2 once TRBD2 TRBV7-8 TGTGCCAGCAGCTTAGCGCAAAGACTAGCGGGGTCGAGCGGGGAGCTGTTTTTT CASSLAQRLAGSSGELFF
TRBJ1-1 NA TRBD1 TRBV18 TGTGCCAGCTCACCCACCCGGGACAGCTCTTCGAACACTGAAGCTTTCTTT CASSPTRDSSSNTEAFF
TRBJ1-5 NA NA TRBV4-1 TGCGCCAGCAGCCCACAGGTTCTCGGCAATCAGCCCCAGCATTTT CASSPQVLGNQPQHF
TRBJ2-1 NA TRBD2 TRBV18 TGTGCCAGCTCACCAAGTGCTGGGACTAGCGGGGGGCAAAACAATGAGCAGTTCTTC CASSPSAGTSGGQNNEQFF
TRBJ2-7 NA TRBD1 TRBV27 TGTGCCAGCAGTTTGGGACAGGGCATCAACGAGCAGTACTTC CASSLGQGINEQYF
TRBJ2-7 NA TRBD1 TRBV5-6 TGTGCCAGCAGCTCAACAGGGAGCAGGGGGTACGAGCAGTACTTC CASSSTGSRGYEQYF
TRBJ2-1 NA NA TRBV7-9 TGTGCCAGCAGCGTACGAGCTGGCTCCTACAATGAGCAGTTCTTC CASSVRAGSYNEQFF
TRBJ1-5 NA TRBD1 TRBV15 TGTGCCACCAGCAGTCAGGGGGCTAGTAATCAGCCCCAGCATTTT CATSSQGASNQPQHF